This T cell receptor (beta chain) originates from a study of blood T cell repertoires in COVID-19. In the original processing: Reference gene primer amplification gave estimated nucleated cell counts. The assay was immunoSEQ multiplex PCR, and TCRdb's table has in-frame clones only and misses some. V and J calls plus clone size are reproduced from that table; the DNA served to infer D and trimming. The sample contains 200,000 to 250,000 clones, 80% to 90% of which appear only once. This TCR was recovered from a woman aged 80 or over with acute or convalescent COVID-19. The sequenced material came from peripheral blood.

DNA for the CDR3: TGTGCCAGCAGTTACTCCGGGGACCAAGAGACCCAGTACTTC. Amino acid sequence: CASSYSGDQETQYF. The chain recombines TRBV6-5 with TRBJ2-5, with D perhaps matching TRBD2 (5 bases). Between the trimmed V and J ends, which lost 0 bases and 0 bases, there was a span of 5 bases. CDR3 length equals 14 residues. The V gene's germline CDR1 is MNHEY and CDR2 SVGAGI.